Each of the 28 T cell receptor beta chains below was sequenced from the same sample in a study of blood T cell repertoires in COVID-19. TCRdb's copy holds only in-frame clones and misses some; the assay was immunoSEQ multiplex PCR. The data show just over 350,000 clones, 70% to 90% seen once. What was sequenced was peripheral blood. The receptors were gathered from a woman aged 55-75 years with COVID-19, enrolled during active disease.

The V gene is TRBV6-2 or TRBV6-3, the J gene TRBJ1-1, with a tentative D call TRBD1 (6 bases). Per the germline V gene, CDR1 is MNHEY and CDR2 is SVGEGT. V lost 4 bases to trimming and J lost 1 base, with 7 bases between them. The CDR3 has 13 residues. The DNA for the CDR3 is TGTGCCAGCAGTTTCAGGGGGAACACTGAAGCTTTCTTT. Encoded protein: CASSFRGNTEAFF.

The sample holds a few counts of this clone. The chain is built from TRBV5-1 and TRBJ2-2, with D possibly being TRBD1 (5 bases). The V gene's germline CDR1 is SGHRS and CDR2 YFSETQ. Trimming left V 4 bases short and J 0 bases short, with 10 bases between. The CDR3 is 15 amino acids. The CDR3, as DNA: TGCGCCAGCAGCGAAGGGGCGGCGAACACCGGGGAGCTGTTTTTT. Translation: CASSEGAANTGELFF.

V and J are TRBV7-9 and TRBJ1-3; perhaps TRBD1 as D (6 bases). Germline values: CDR1 SEHNR, CDR2 FQNEAQ (reference sequence). CDR3 length: 14 amino acids. Between the trimmed V and J ends, which lost 5 bases and 9 bases, there was a span of 17 bases. The CDR3: CASSATTGGSTIYF. For the CDR3, the DNA is TGTGCCAGCAGCGCCACGACAGGTGGTAGCACCATATATTTT.

The chain joins TRBV18 to TRBJ1-1; unclear D gene. Germline-derived CDR1 and CDR2 are KGHSH and LQKENI. Trimming stripped 3 bases from V and 1 base from J, with 6 bases between. This CDR3 is built from 13 residues. The CDR3: CASSPGANTEAFF. CDR3 nucleotides: TGTGCCAGCTCACCCGGAGCGAACACTGAAGCTTTCTTT.

J is TRBJ2-2 and V is TRBV28; TRBD2 aligns across 8 bases. The CDR3 runs to 15 residues. The V gene's germline CDR1 is MDHEN and CDR2 SYDVKM. Germline trimming cut 6 bases from V and 0 bases from J; bases unmatched to any gene: 3. The CDR3 DNA is TGTGCCAGCAGGGGAGCGGGAGCGAACACCGGGGAGCTGTTTTTT. The encoded protein is CASRGAGANTGELFF. Using reference TRBV28 and TRBJ2-2 for the parts outside the CDR3, the full variable domain is DVKVTQSSRYLVKRTGEKVFLECVQDMDHENMFWYRQDPGLGLRLIYFSYDVKMKEKGDIPEGYSVSREKKERFSLILESASTNQTSMYLCASRGAGANTGELFFGEGSRLTVL.

The chain recombines TRBV6-5 with TRBJ1-5; 8 bases line up with TRBD1. Germline V lookup: CDR1 MNHEY, CDR2 SVGAGI. V lost 6 bases to trimming and J lost 2 bases; unmatched junction nucleotides: 6. The length of the CDR3 is 15 residues. For the CDR3, the DNA is TGTGCCAGCAGAGCGACAGGGGTGGGCAATCAGCCCCAGCATTTT. It encodes CASRATGVGNQPQHF.

The rearrangement joins TRBV28 to TRBJ2-7; 7 bases are shared with TRBD2. Germline-derived CDR1 and CDR2 are MDHEN and SYDVKM. The CDR3 contains 15 residues. Losses at the gene ends were 6 bases for V and 2 bases for J; bases not matched to a gene: 10. In DNA, the CDR3 is TGTGCCAGCAGAACTCCCAGCGGGGTCCCCTACGAGCAGTACTTC. It is translated as CASRTPSGVPYEQYF.

The rearrangement joins TRBV30 to TRBJ2-7; D not resolved. The germline V gene has CDR1 GTSNPN and CDR2 SVGIG (reference sequence). The CDR3 loop spans 12 amino acids. The V end lost 2 bases, the J end lost 1 base, and 6 bases lay between the germline ends. DNA for the CDR3: TGTGCCTGGAGTTCCTATTCCTACGAGCAGTACTTC. It codes for CAWSSYSYEQYF.

The chain combines TRBV10-3 with TRBJ2-2; 12 bases are a match to TRBD2. CDR3 size: 17 residues. Trimming removed 7 bases from V and 0 bases from J; junction bases left unmatched: 6. Looked up from germline, CDR1 is ENHRY and CDR2 is SYGVKD. CDR3 nucleotides: TGTGCCATCACTTCGACTAGCGGGGGCCCGAACACCGGGGAGCTGTTTTTT. It is translated as CAITSTSGGPNTGELFF.

The chain couples TRBV7-3 to TRBJ2-3; 7 nucleotides agree with TRBD1. Trimming removed 5 bases from V and 4 bases from J; junction bases left unmatched: 6. Germline V lookup: CDR1 SGHTA, CDR2 FQGTGA. The CDR3 loop spans 14 amino acids. The CDR3, as DNA: TGTGCCAGCAGCATGAACACAGGGGCAGATACGCAGTATTTT. Translation: CASSMNTGADTQYF.

The V call is TRBV30, the J call TRBJ1-2; no clear D gene. This CDR3 contains 13 residues. The germline CDR1 and CDR2 sequences are GTSNPN and SVGIG (reference sequence). Trimming cost V 1 base and J 0 bases, with 6 bases left between them. CDR3 bases: TGTGCCTGGAGTGACCAGACTAACTATGGCTACACCTTC. Translating it yields CAWSDQTNYGYTF.

This chain uses TRBV7-6 with TRBJ2-7; D may be TRBD1 (5 bases). Trimming stripped 5 bases from V and 4 bases from J, with 12 bases between. CDR3 length equals 13 residues. Germline V gene lookup returns CDR1 SGHVS and CDR2 FNYEAQ. The CDR3 sequence is CASSPGLGYEQYF. CDR3 nucleotide sequence: TGTGCCAGCAGCCCAGGGTTAGGGTACGAGCAGTACTTC.

V and J are TRBV19 and TRBJ2-1; 8 bases are a match to TRBD1. Trimming at V came to 9 bases and at J to 2 bases, leaving 6 bases not matched to a gene. This CDR3 region has 14 residues. Germline V gene data show CDR1 as LNHDA and CDR2 as SQIVND (reference sequence). In nucleotides, the CDR3 is TGTGCCAGCGAGACAGGGGTCACCTACAATGAGCAGTTCTTC. Translating it yields CASETGVTYNEQFF. The whole variable domain, filled in from reference TRBV19 and TRBJ2-1, reads DGGITQSPKYLFRKEGQNVTLSCEQNLNHDAMYWYRQDPGQGLRLIYYSQIVNDFQKGDIAEGYSVSREKKESFPLTVTSAQKNPTAFYLCASETGVTYNEQFFGPGTRLTVL.

The gene calls are TRBV7-6 and TRBJ2-3, with 9 bases aligning to TRBD1. The CDR3 is 15 residues long. Germline loops: CDR1 SGHVS, CDR2 FNYEAQ. After removal of 5 bases from V and 0 bases from J, the junction contained 3 bases not matched to a gene. As DNA, the CDR3 is TGTGCCAGCAGCACCGGACAGGGGAGCACAGATACGCAGTATTTT. It translates to CASSTGQGSTDTQYF.

CDR3 nucleotide sequence: TGTGCCAGCAGTACCGGGTTTCGCGACACAGATACGCAGTATTTT. It specifies CASSTGFRDTDTQYF. This chain links TRBV11-3 with TRBJ2-3; D call uncertain. Trimming stripped 6 bases from V and 2 bases from J, with 15 bases between. The CDR3 length is 15 residues. Germline V CDR1 and CDR2: SGHNT, YENEEA.

This sequence joins TRBV2 and TRBJ1-2, with a tentative D call TRBD1 (5 bases). The V gene lost 1 base and the J gene lost 6 bases, with 15 bases spanning the gap. Germline CDR1 and CDR2: SNHLY and FYNNEI. This CDR3 has 15 residues. CDR3 residues: CASSEETASRDGYTF. The DNA for the CDR3 is TGTGCCAGCAGTGAAGAGACAGCCTCCAGAGATGGCTACACCTTC.

The chain uses TRBV5-1 and TRBJ1-5, with D unresolved. Trimming took 4 bases from V and 0 from J, leaving 11 bases between them. The CDR3 is 15 residues long. The germline V gene encodes CDR1 SGHRS and CDR2 YFSETQ. CDR3 region: CASSVGEYSNQPQHF. DNA of the CDR3: TGCGCCAGCAGCGTCGGAGAGTATAGCAATCAGCCCCAGCATTTT. Variable domain in full (rest from reference TRBV5-1 and TRBJ1-5): KAGVTQTPRYLIKTRGQQVTLSCSPISGHRSVSWYQQTPGQGLQFLFEYFSETQRNKGNFPGRFSGRQFSNSRSEMNVSTLELGDSALYLCASSVGEYSNQPQHFGDGTRLSIL.

V gene TRBV27 combines with J gene TRBJ2-5; weak D call: TRBD2 (5 bases). Trimming pared 10 bases from V and 5 bases from J, leaving 20 bases between. The CDR3 totals 14 residues. Germline assignment: CDR1 MNHEY and CDR2 SMNVEV (reference sequence). Written as DNA, the CDR3 is TGTGCCAAACCCACCGCACTAGTACGGGAGACCCAGTACTTC. Translating gives CAKPTALVRETQYF.

The J gene is TRBJ1-6, the V gene TRBV5-8; TRBD1 agrees at 7 bases. This CDR3 contains 17 residues. V lost 1 base and J lost 0; bases outside the gene matches: 4. CDR1 SGHTS and CDR2 YDEGEE come from the germline V gene. For the CDR3, the DNA is TGTGCCAGCAGCTTGAACAGGGGAAGCTCCTATAATTCACCCCTCCACTTT. This translates into CASSLNRGSSYNSPLHF.

This chain joins TRBV5-1 and TRBJ1-4; D not certain. CDR1 and CDR2 from the germline V gene are SGHRS and YFSETQ. V dropped 0 bases and J dropped 8 bases, with 8 bases sitting between them. CDR3 length: 13 amino acids. The CDR3 here is CASSLGGGEKLFF. CDR3 coding DNA: TGCGCCAGCAGCTTGGGAGGTGGCGAAAAACTGTTTTTT.

V gene TRBV2 combines with J gene TRBJ2-3; a weak D match, TRBD2 (6 bases). CDR1 is SNHLY and CDR2 is FYNNEI in the germline V gene. The CDR3 length is 14 residues. Trimming left V 6 bases short and J 5 bases short, with 15 bases between. This chain's CDR3 is CASSGGARKDTQYF. As DNA, the CDR3 is TGTGCCAGCAGCGGAGGGGCCCGAAAAGATACGCAGTATTTT.

This chain connects TRBV7-3 to TRBJ2-1, with 8 bases lining up with TRBD2. This CDR3 contains 15 residues. Losses at the gene ends were 2 bases for V and 4 bases for J; bases not matched to a gene: 4. Germline assignment: CDR1 SGHTA and CDR2 FQGTGA. CDR3 loop: CASSLAASGYNEQFF. The CDR3 DNA sequence: TGTGCCAGCAGCTTAGCGGCTAGCGGGTACAATGAGCAGTTCTTC.

The genes are TRBV10-3 and TRBJ2-3; 15 bases agree with TRBD2. V lost 6 bases, J lost 2 bases, and 6 bases stayed unmatched. The CDR3 covers 17 residues. Looked up from germline, CDR1 is ENHRY and CDR2 is SYGVKD. CDR3 DNA sequence: TGTGCCATCAGGCCGGGACTAGCGGGGGGTTCCACAGATACGCAGTATTTT. Amino acids: CAIRPGLAGGSTDTQYF.

The V call is TRBV7-2, the J call TRBJ2-5; the match to TRBD2 covers 11 bases. This CDR3 has 14 residues. From germline, CDR1 is SGHTA and CDR2 FQGNSA. Trimming took 3 bases from V and 3 from J; bases not matched to a gene: 0. Written as DNA, the CDR3 is TGTGCCAGCAGCTTTAGCGGGGGGGAAGAGACCCAGTACTTC. Amino acids: CASSFSGGEETQYF.

The chain recombines TRBV5-1 with TRBJ2-1; D is ambiguous. Trimming stripped 0 bases from V and 7 bases from J, with 8 bases between. The CDR3 has 13 amino acids. Germline V gene lookup returns CDR1 SGHRS and CDR2 YFSETQ. CDR3 bases: TGCGCCAGCAGCTTGGCCAGGTCTAATGAGCAGTTCTTC. This gives the protein CASSLARSNEQFF. Full variable domain (outside the CDR3, taken from reference TRBV5-1 and TRBJ2-1): KAGVTQTPRYLIKTRGQQVTLSCSPISGHRSVSWYQQTPGQGLQFLFEYFSETQRNKGNFPGRFSGRQFSNSRSEMNVSTLELGDSALYLCASSLARSNEQFFGPGTRLTVL.

The chain employs TRBV19 and TRBJ1-4, with TRBD1 matching 7 bases. Germline values: CDR1 LNHDA, CDR2 SQIVND (reference sequence). The CDR3 consists of 14 residues. The V and J ends lost 5 bases and 1 base, in that order; junction bases with no gene match: 1. This CDR3 is CASSRDRTNEKLFF. The CDR3 DNA follows: TGTGCCAGTAGTCGGGACAGAACTAATGAAAAACTGTTTTTT.

The gene calls are TRBV20-1 and TRBJ2-4; 9 bases agree with TRBD2. V lost 3 bases, J lost 16 bases, and 13 bases stayed unmatched. This CDR3 is 13 amino acids long. The V gene's germline CDR1 is DFQATT and CDR2 SNEGSKA (reference sequence). CDR3 amino acids: CSASNPIAGAGYF. In DNA, the CDR3 is TGCAGTGCTAGTAACCCTATAGCGGGGGCAGGCTACTTC.

This rearrangement joins TRBV5-1 to TRBJ2-3; a weak D match, TRBD1 (5 bases). Trimming stripped 7 bases from V and 5 bases from J, with 26 bases between. Germline V lookup: CDR1 SGHRS, CDR2 YFSETQ. This CDR3 contains 17 residues. The CDR3 DNA reads TGCGCCAGCCCCCTCCCCCACAGGACCAATCGCGAAGATACGCAGTATTTT. It encodes CASPLPHRTNREDTQYF.